These 22 T cell receptor beta chains originate from one sample sequenced in a study of blood T cell repertoires in COVID-19. Method: immunoSEQ multiplex PCR; TCRdb's copy keeps in-frame clones and lacks some. The repertoire includes hundreds of thousands of clones, less than 90% of them detected once, and about 6.6% sits in the top ten. Specimen: PBMCs or T cells enriched from blood (not recorded which). These receptors originate from a woman aged 40 to 55 who had recovered from COVID-19.

This clone was picked up one time. The V call is TRBV10-3, the J call TRBJ1-2, with 12 positions matching TRBD1. Looked up from germline, CDR1 is ENHRY and CDR2 is SYGVKD. This CDR3 spans 14 amino acids. The V gene end was trimmed by 9 bases and the J gene end by 4 bases; junction bases not matched to a gene: 6. The CDR3 DNA is TGTGCCATGTCCGGGACAGGGGGCCTCTATGGCTACACCTTC. Translation: CAMSGTGGLYGYTF.

The rearrangement uses TRBV7-9 and TRBJ1-2; 7 bases align to TRBD1. This CDR3 comprises 16 residues. Germline lookup yields CDR1 SEHNR and CDR2 FQNEAQ (reference sequence). V lost 5 bases and J lost 4; bases outside the gene matches: 13. CDR3 sequence (DNA): TGTGCCAGCAGCCCCTACCGGGACAGAGGGACCTATGGCTACACCTTC. This gives the protein CASSPYRDRGTYGYTF.

The chain joins TRBV28 to TRBJ2-7, with 8 nucleotides matching TRBD2. This CDR3 is 13 amino acids long. Germline values: CDR1 MDHEN, CDR2 SYDVKM. Germline trimming cut 6 bases from V and 2 bases from J; bases unmatched to any gene: 3. Here the CDR3 DNA reads TGTGCCAGCAGCCCCGGGGGGGCCTACGAGCAGTACTTC. Translation gives CASSPGGAYEQYF. Full variable domain (remainder filled in from reference TRBV28 and TRBJ2-7): DVKVTQSSRYLVKRTGEKVFLECVQDMDHENMFWYRQDPGLGLRLIYFSYDVKMKEKGDIPEGYSVSREKKERFSLILESASTNQTSMYLCASSPGGAYEQYFGPGTRLTVT.

V usage is TRBV7-2 and J usage is TRBJ2-5; TRBD2 aligns across 10 bases. Germline trimming cut 5 bases from V and 1 base from J; bases unmatched to any gene: 7. Germline CDR1 and CDR2: SGHTA and FQGNSA. The CDR3 has 16 residues. The DNA of the CDR3 is TGTGCCAGCAGCCTATGGTCTAGCGGGAGCCAAGAGACCCAGTACTTC. It yields the protein CASSLWSSGSQETQYF.

The CDR3 protein is CASSSEGSVQPQHF. CDR3 nucleotide sequence: TGTGCCAGTAGTAGTGAGGGTTCGGTTCAGCCCCAGCATTTT. The genes are TRBV19 and TRBJ1-5; no clear D gene. V lost 4 bases to trimming and J lost 6 bases, with 13 bases between them. This CDR3 region has 14 residues. Germline lookup yields CDR1 LNHDA and CDR2 SQIVND (reference sequence).

This clone has a handful of counts. The V call is TRBV5-6, the J call TRBJ2-5, with 8 bases aligning to TRBD1. Germline V gene sequence: CDR1 SGHDT, CDR2 YYEEEE. After removal of 0 bases from V and 2 bases from J, the junction contained 0 bases not matched to a gene. This CDR3 contains 14 residues. For the CDR3, the DNA is TGTGCCAGCAGCTTGGGACAGGGGCAAGAGACCCAGTACTTC. It specifies CASSLGQGQETQYF.

This clone was detected once. This chain uses TRBV4-3 with TRBJ2-1, with 10 nucleotides matching TRBD2. V gave up 0 bases and J gave up 0 bases; unmatched junction bases: 17. CDR1 and CDR2 from the germline V gene are LGHNA and YSLEER. The CDR3 spans 22 residues. The CDR3 spells CASSQDLTGLAGALSSYNEQFF. In DNA, the CDR3 is TGCGCCAGCAGCCAAGATTTGACGGGGCTAGCGGGAGCCCTAAGCTCCTACAATGAGCAGTTCTTC.

This clone was found once. Here the CDR3 reads CAWSPGTKYGYTF. Written as DNA, the CDR3 is TGTGCCTGGAGTCCGGGAACAAAATATGGCTACACCTTC. The chain carries TRBV30 and TRBJ1-2; D is undetermined. CDR1 is GTSNPN, CDR2 SVGIG, per germline (reference sequence). The CDR3 has 13 amino acids. The V end lost 2 bases, the J end lost 5 bases, and 12 bases lay between the germline ends.

In this sample, this clone turned up once. V is TRBV30 and J is TRBJ1-2; D is ambiguous. CDR1 and CDR2 (germline): GTSNPN, SVGIG (reference sequence). The CDR3 length is 13 residues. Trimming shortened V by 1 base and J by 4 bases, and 10 bases separated the two germline ends. In nucleotides, the CDR3 is TGTGCCTGGAGTGAACCGTCGGTCTATGGCTACACCTTC. Its protein product is CAWSEPSVYGYTF. Complete variable domain (other parts from reference TRBV30 and TRBJ1-2): SQTIHQWPATLVQPVGSPLSLECTVEGTSNPNLYWYRQAAGRGLQLLFYSVGIGQISSEVPQNLSASRPQDRQFILSSKKLLLSDSGFYLCAWSEPSVYGYTFGSGTRLTVV.

This clone showed up just once. This sequence joins TRBV12-5 and TRBJ1-1; a possible D gene is TRBD1 (5 bases). This CDR3 is 14 amino acids long. V lost 1 base and J 7 bases, leaving 13 bases between the germline ends. Germline V gene lookup returns CDR1 LGHNT and CDR2 FRNRAP. CDR3 region: CASGLGTRGGEAFF. The CDR3 DNA is TGTGCTAGTGGTTTGGGCACGCGGGGGGGTGAAGCTTTCTTT.

This clone was recorded a few times. The rearrangement joins TRBV11-2 to TRBJ2-7, with TRBD2 identical over 8 bases. The CDR3 runs 15 residues. J lost 3 bases, V lost 3 bases, and 7 bases had no gene match. The germline CDR1 and CDR2 sequences are SGHAT and FQNNGV. Here the CDR3 reads CASSFGVAGSYEQYV. DNA of the CDR3: TGTGCCAGCAGCTTCGGTGTAGCGGGGAGCTACGAGCAGTACGTC.

The chain has TRBV5-1 and TRBJ2-3; D ambiguous. CDR1 and CDR2 from the germline V gene are SGHRS and YFSETQ. There are 14 residues in the CDR3. V gave up 0 bases and J gave up 6 bases, with 11 bases separating them. CDR3 DNA: TGCGCCAGCAGCTTGGATCGAGTTGGTGATACGCAGTATTTT. It specifies CASSLDRVGDTQYF.

The chain carries TRBV28 and TRBJ2-7, with 12 bases identical to TRBD2. Germline assignment: CDR1 MDHEN and CDR2 SYDVKM. With V trimmed by 6 bases and J by 0 bases, 3 bases remained unmatched. This CDR3 contains 15 residues. The CDR3 sequence: CASRGTSGLSYEQYV. The CDR3 bases are TGTGCCAGCAGGGGGACTAGCGGGCTCTCCTACGAGCAGTACGTC.

This chain links TRBV12-3 or TRBV12-4 with TRBJ2-2; D ambiguous. CDR3 size: 13 residues. The V gene lost 3 bases and the J gene lost 4 bases, with 6 bases spanning the gap. CDR3 amino acids: CASSFASTGELFF. The CDR3 bases are TGTGCCAGCAGTTTCGCTAGCACCGGGGAGCTGTTTTTT.

This clone appeared many times. The chain uses TRBV30 and TRBJ2-7; 8 bases fit TRBD2. The CDR3 length is 13 residues. Per germline, CDR1 GTSNPN and CDR2 SVGIG (reference sequence). With 2 bases clipped from V and 0 bases from J, the junction kept 0 bases outside the gene matches. The CDR3 DNA sequence: TGTGCCTGGAGTAGCGGGAGCTCCTACGAGCAGTACTTC. It yields the protein CAWSSGSSYEQYF.

The chain couples TRBV5-4 to TRBJ2-5, with D perhaps TRBD1 (6 bases). V lost 4 bases and J 4 bases, leaving 14 bases between the germline ends. The length of the CDR3 is 14 residues. Germline V lookup: CDR1 SGHNT, CDR2 YYREEE (reference sequence). The CDR3 loop is CASSPSDSRETQYF. The CDR3, as DNA: TGTGCCAGCAGCCCCTCGGACAGTCGAGAGACCCAGTACTTC.

The V call is TRBV7-2, the J call TRBJ2-1, with D possibly TRBD1 on 6 matching bases. This CDR3 spans 13 amino acids. Germline assignment: CDR1 SGHTA and CDR2 FQGNSA. V lost 3 bases, J lost 8 bases, and 11 bases lay in between. The CDR3 DNA is TGTGCCAGCAGCTTTCAACAGGGAGATGAGCAGTTCTTC. It codes for CASSFQQGDEQFF.

The rearrangement uses TRBV2 and TRBJ1-4; 7 bases match TRBD1. CDR3 size: 14 residues. Germline trimming cut 9 bases from V and 5 bases from J; bases unmatched to any gene: 9. Germline V CDR1 and CDR2: SNHLY, FYNNEI. In DNA, the CDR3 is TGTGCCAGTAACTGGCAGGGGGAGAATGAAAAACTGTTTTTT. Protein sequence: CASNWQGENEKLFF.

The chain links TRBV27 to TRBJ2-7; TRBD2 matches at 7 bases. Trimming cost V 0 bases and J 6 bases; bases outside gene matches: 5. This CDR3 region has 14 residues. The germline gives CDR1 MNHEY, CDR2 SMNVEV (reference sequence). CDR3 bases: TGTGCCAGCAGTTTATCGGTTCCGGGAGGCGAGCAGTACTTC. Translated, it gives CASSLSVPGGEQYF.

J is TRBJ2-7 and V is TRBV13; perhaps TRBD1 as D (5 bases). This CDR3 is built from 13 residues. Germline CDR1 reads PRHDT; CDR2 reads FYEKMQ (reference sequence). V was pared by 4 bases and J by 3 bases, with 10 bases between. The chain's CDR3 is CASSSRQSYEQYV. Written as DNA, the CDR3 is TGTGCCAGCAGCTCTCGACAGAGCTACGAGCAGTACGTC.

The chain employs TRBV19 and TRBJ1-2, with a possible D match to TRBD1 (6 bases). CDR1 is LNHDA, CDR2 SQIVND, per germline (reference sequence). The CDR3 length is 13 residues. The germline V and J ends were trimmed by 3 bases and 6 bases, with 11 bases remaining between them. The CDR3, as DNA: TGTGCCAGTAGTATCCGACAGGAGCATGGCTACACCTTC. Translating gives CASSIRQEHGYTF.

The chain has TRBV7-3 and TRBJ2-3, with 8 positions matching TRBD1. The germline gives CDR1 SGHTA, CDR2 FQGTGA. The J segment lost 6 bases and the V segment lost 3 bases, leaving 11 bases of the junction unmatched. This CDR3 has 16 amino acids. The CDR3 nucleotides read TGTGCCAGCAGCTTGACTCCGGGACAGGCGTCGGATACGCAGTATTTT. Protein: CASSLTPGQASDTQYF.